This entry lists 17 T cell receptor beta chains sequenced from one sample in a study of preoperative IRX-2 immunotherapy in early breast cancer (dated by TCRdb to about 2019). The library was obtained by the immunoSEQ multiplex PCR assay. Here the immuneACCESS table is served through TCRdb, limited to in-frame sequences with V and J called. Missing clones are a known gap in these copies; in checked studies unresolved V genes cover under half, and the rest lacks a known reason. The sample table records about 5,300 clones; roughly 70% of these occur just once. The ten largest clones capture about 14% of the sample. In the paper's terms, the treatment or condition label means: preoperative locoregional IRX-2 cytokine immunotherapy. This specimen was tumor tissue, taken before IRX-2 immunotherapy. The receptor source for this set is a human donor with breast cancer.

The V call is TRBV6-8, the J call TRBJ2-7; weak D call: TRBD2 (6 bases). This CDR3 comprises 14 residues. Per the germline V gene, CDR1 is MNHGY and CDR2 is SAAAGT. Trimming cost V 2 bases and J 2 bases, with 10 bases left between them. CDR3 sequence: CASSYRTGAYEQYF. As DNA, the CDR3 is TGTGCCAGCAGTTACAGGACGGGAGCCTACGAGCAGTACTTC.

CDR3 residues: CASQGTGSLSYTF. The CDR3 DNA is TGTGCCAGCCAAGGAACGGGATCCCTCAGCTACACCTTC. The rearrangement links TRBV28 to TRBJ1-2, with D hard to call. Per germline, CDR1 MDHEN and CDR2 SYDVKM. The CDR3 runs 13 residues. V dropped 8 bases and J dropped 9 bases, with 19 bases sitting between them.

The chain has TRBV6-8 and TRBJ1-5; D gene uncertain. Deletions cut 0 bases from V and 4 bases from J, with 4 bases between. The germline gives CDR1 MNHGY, CDR2 SAAAGT. CDR3 length equals 13 residues. The CDR3 bases are TGTGCCAGCAGTTACTCGTGGAATCAGCCCCAGCATTTT. Amino acid sequence: CASSYSWNQPQHF.

The sample holds one count of this clone. The J gene is TRBJ2-3, the V gene TRBV7-7, with D perhaps TRBD1 (6 bases). The CDR3 length is 14 residues. CDR1 is SSHAT and CDR2 is FNYEAQ in the germline V gene (reference sequence). V gave up 5 bases and J gave up 2 bases, with 11 bases separating them. CDR3 sequence (DNA): TGTGCCAGCAGCCGAGGGGGTGTCACAGATACGCAGTATTTT. Translated, it gives CASSRGGVTDTQYF. Together with reference TRBV7-7 and TRBJ2-3, the CDR3 gives the full variable domain: GAGVSQSPRYKVTKRGQDVTLRCDPISSHATLYWYQQALGQGPEFLTYFNYEAQPDKSGLPSDRFSAERPEGSISTLTIQRTEQRDSAMYRCASSRGGVTDTQYFGPGTRLTVL.

V usage is TRBV6-8 and J usage is TRBJ1-1, with D unclear. This CDR3 is built from 21 residues. Per the germline V gene, CDR1 is MNHGY and CDR2 is SAAAGT. V was clipped by 2 bases and J by 0 bases, with 28 bases between them. The CDR3 sequence is CASSYPKQKDRGRLVNTEAFF. CDR3 bases: TGTGCCAGCAGTTACCCAAAACAAAAGGATCGGGGTCGTCTCGTGAACACTGAAGCTTTCTTT.

This chain joins TRBV5-1 and TRBJ2-7, with D maybe TRBD1 (6 bases). This CDR3 is built from 16 residues. Trimming cost V 1 base and J 1 base, with 15 bases left between them. CDR1 and CDR2 (germline): SGHRS, YFSETQ. CDR3 sequence (DNA): TGCGCCAGCAGCTTGCTCCCACAGGGTTCGTCCTACGAGCAGTACTTC. Translating it yields CASSLLPQGSSYEQYF.

This chain links TRBV11-3 with TRBJ2-3; 7 bases are a match to TRBD2. CDR3 length: 16 residues. Losses at the gene ends were 4 bases for V and 5 bases for J; bases not matched to a gene: 12. Germline V gene lookup returns CDR1 SGHNT and CDR2 YENEEA. The DNA for the CDR3 is TGTGCCAGCAGCTATGGGGGGGGACCTGGGATAGATACGCAGTATTTT. Its translation: CASSYGGGPGIDTQYF.

This clone was counted a few times. This chain links TRBV4-1 with TRBJ2-5; 8 nucleotides agree with TRBD1. V dropped 4 bases and J dropped 4; count of bases not matched to a gene: 11. Germline values: CDR1 MGHRA, CDR2 YSYEKL. The CDR3 runs 16 residues. CDR3 residues: CASSPGPGQGRETQYF. The CDR3 bases are TGCGCCAGCAGCCCCGGTCCCGGACAGGGCCGAGAGACCCAGTACTTC.

V is TRBV11-3 and J is TRBJ2-5; TRBD1 aligns across 7 bases. The germline CDR1 and CDR2 sequences are SGHNT and YENEEA. The CDR3 runs to 15 residues. Trimming removed 3 bases from V and 5 bases from J; junction bases left unmatched: 9. The CDR3 here is CASSLHGADRETQYF. The CDR3 nucleotides are TGTGCCAGCAGCTTGCACGGGGCGGACAGGGAGACCCAGTACTTC.

The gene calls are TRBV6-8 and TRBJ1-4; D call uncertain. Trimming took off 7 bases at V and 0 bases at J, with 21 bases between the two ends. Germline assignment: CDR1 MNHGY and CDR2 SAAAGT. The CDR3 runs 18 residues. CDR3 in amino acids: CASNKGQILFTTNEKLFF. CDR3 DNA: TGTGCCAGCAACAAAGGGCAGATACTTTTTACAACTAATGAAAAACTGTTTTTT.

Turning to this clone: This same CDR3 is encoded by further DNA sequences in the sample. V and J are TRBV19 and TRBJ2-7, with 14 bases identical to TRBD2. This CDR3 comprises 14 residues. Looked up from germline, CDR1 is LNHDA and CDR2 is SQIVND (reference sequence). Trimming cost V 6 bases and J 5 bases; bases outside gene matches: 3. Here the CDR3 reads CASSRGLAGDEQYF. The CDR3 region has the DNA TGTGCCAGTAGCCGGGGACTAGCGGGAGACGAGCAGTACTTC.

J is TRBJ1-4 and V is TRBV7-1; 7 bases are shared with TRBD1. TRBV7-1 is treated as an ORF (open reading frame) with a function not yet certain. Germline trimming cut 5 bases from V and 10 bases from J; bases unmatched to any gene: 13. CDR3 length: 15 residues. DNA for the CDR3: TGTGCCAGCAGCCCCAACAGGGGATTCGGCGGAAAACTGTTTTTT. Translated: CASSPNRGFGGKLFF.

V is TRBV6-7 and J is TRBJ1-2; D remains ambiguous. TRBV6-7 is known as an ORF, though its function is uncertain. The CDR3 has 13 residues. V lost 5 bases, J lost 8 bases, and 15 bases lay in between. The chain's CDR3 is CASSEKGSGGYTF. As DNA, the CDR3 is TGTGCCAGCAGTGAAAAGGGAAGCGGGGGCTACACCTTC.

This chain links TRBV18 with TRBJ2-7; D is possibly TRBD1 or TRBD2 (6 bases each). Germline lookup yields CDR1 KGHSH and CDR2 LQKENI. This CDR3 is 13 amino acids long. V shed 6 bases and J shed 3 bases, with 12 bases lying between them. The CDR3 spells CASSRGTSYEQYF. The DNA for the CDR3 is TGTGCCAGCTCCCGCGGGACAAGCTACGAGCAGTACTTC.

The gene calls are TRBV28 and TRBJ1-5; tentatively, D is TRBD1 (5 bases). This CDR3 is built from 15 residues. Trimming pared 4 bases from V and 4 bases from J, leaving 14 bases between. Germline CDR1 and CDR2: MDHEN and SYDVKM. The CDR3 spells CASSSEGIGNQPQHF. The CDR3 coding sequence is TGTGCCAGCAGTTCGGAGGGGATCGGGAATCAGCCCCAGCATTTT.

The table lists this clone with a few counts. The chain carries TRBV11-3 and TRBJ2-4, with D possibly being TRBD2 (6 bases). CDR1 and CDR2 from the germline V gene are SGHNT and YENEEA. This CDR3 region has 16 residues. V was shortened by 5 bases and J by 2 bases, with 16 bases between the two germline ends. The DNA of the CDR3 is TGTGCCAGCAGCCAAGGGACGGGAGTACCCAAAAACATTCAGTACTTC. Its protein product is CASSQGTGVPKNIQYF.

The V and J genes are TRBV19 and TRBJ1-1; no clear D gene. The CDR3 covers 14 residues. Germline assignment: CDR1 LNHDA and CDR2 SQIVND (reference sequence). The germline V and J ends were trimmed by 4 bases and 5 bases, with 14 bases remaining between them. CDR3 DNA: TGTGCCAGTAGTAAACTGACCATGGGGACTGAAGCTTTCTTT. Its protein product is CASSKLTMGTEAFF. The entire variable domain, with the rest obtained from reference TRBV19 and TRBJ1-1, is as follows: DGGITQSPKYLFRKEGQNVTLSCEQNLNHDAMYWYRQDPGQGLRLIYYSQIVNDFQKGDIAEGYSVSREKKESFPLTVTSAQKNPTAFYLCASSKLTMGTEAFFGQGTRLTVV.